These T cell receptor beta chains were read from a single sample in a study of blood T cells in healthy people across ages. TCRdb used MiXCR to reprocess the 5' RACE reads, holding one entry per CDR3 protein. This sample has about 380,000 distinct CDR3 sequences, with roughly half found just once. Sequenced input: blood. These TCRs come from a man aged 55 to 70 in good health. The CDR3 runs from the conserved cysteine through the conserved F or W. A D gene is named only where the DNA matches it firmly. Size values are once, few and many counts, or a class for expanded clones, and some rows have none.

J gene	clone size	V gene	D gene	CDR3 protein	CDR3 DNA
TRBJ1-2	NA	TRBV12-3/TRBV12-4	NA	CASSLRAAHYGYTF	TGTGCCAGCAGTTTAAGGGCAGCACACTATGGCTACACCTTC
TRBJ2-3	NA	TRBV5-1	NA	CASSLEGRDTQYF	TGCGCCAGCAGCTTGGAAGGGCGGGATACGCAGTATTTT
TRBJ1-1	NA	TRBV9	NA	CASSVAVGTEAFF	TGTGCCAGCAGCGTAGCAGTGGGAACTGAAGCTTTCTTT
TRBJ2-7	NA	TRBV11-2	TRBD2	CASRSLAGGPDEQYF	TGTGCCAGCAGATCACTAGCGGGTGGACCCGACGAGCAGTACTTC
TRBJ2-4	few	TRBV12-3/TRBV12-4	TRBD1	CASAPGQGATRGKNIQYF	TGTGCCAGTGCTCCGGGACAGGGGGCTACGAGGGGTAAAAACATTCAGTACTTC
TRBJ1-6	once	TRBV20-1	TRBD1	CSAGLDRGRSPLHF	TGCAGTGCTGGTTTGGACAGGGGGCGTTCACCCCTCCACTTT
TRBJ2-7	many	TRBV27	NA	CASSQGQGQYF	TGTGCCAGCAGTCAGGGTCAGGGGCAGTACTTC
TRBJ2-7	few	TRBV9	NA	CASSPRNSGLYEQYF	TGTGCCAGCAGCCCAAGGAATAGCGGCCTATACGAGCAGTACTTC
TRBJ1-1	NA	TRBV20-1	NA	CSARFVNTEAFF	TGCAGTGCTAGGTTTGTGAACACTGAAGCTTTCTTT
TRBJ2-5	few	TRBV5-1	NA	CASSLEGISQETQYF	TGCGCCAGCAGCTTGGAAGGCATATCACAAGAGACCCAGTACTTC
TRBJ2-7	NA	TRBV4-3	TRBD1	CASSQADDRGGFYEQYF	TGCGCCAGCAGCCAAGCGGACGACAGGGGGGGTTTCTACGAGCAGTACTTC
TRBJ2-5	NA	TRBV7-2	NA	CASSLERGYGTQYF	TGTGCCAGCAGCTTAGAACGGGGGTACGGGACCCAGTACTTC
TRBJ2-5	NA	TRBV28	TRBD2	CASSNPGGSETQYF	TGTGCCAGCTCCAACCCCGGGGGGTCTGAGACCCAGTACTTC
TRBJ2-5	few	TRBV6-6	NA	CASSSRETLYQETQYF	TGTGCCAGCAGTTCCCGGGAGACCCTGTACCAAGAGACCCAGTACTTC
TRBJ2-1	NA	TRBV29-1	TRBD2	CCVSGTSGKNEQFF	TGCTGCGTCTCGGGGACTAGCGGGAAGAATGAGCAGTTCTTC
TRBJ1-1	NA	TRBV6-1	NA	CASRPDQLREAFF	TGTGCCAGCAGACCGGACCAATTACGAGAAGCTTTCTTT
TRBJ2-5	NA	TRBV15	NA	CATSRERDAYETQYF	TGTGCCACCAGCAGAGAGAGGGACGCGTACGAGACCCAGTACTTC
TRBJ2-3	few	TRBV29-1	NA	CSVESPPGASRTDTQYF	TGCAGCGTTGAAAGCCCTCCCGGAGCGTCGCGCACAGATACGCAGTATTTT
TRBJ1-1	NA	TRBV6-1	NA	CASSGWDVNAAFF	TGTGCCAGCAGTGGATGGGATGTTAACGCAGCTTTCTTT
TRBJ2-4	few	TRBV11-3	TRBD1	CAIPGQGSKNIQYF	TGTGCCATCCCGGGACAGGGCTCCAAAAACATTCAGTACTTC
TRBJ2-3	NA	TRBV5-1	NA	CASSLVSANPDTQYF	TGCGCCAGCAGCTTGGTAAGCGCCAACCCAGATACGCAGTATTTT
TRBJ2-5	NA	TRBV29-1	NA	CSVDVVRGETQYF	TGCAGCGTTGATGTCGTGAGGGGGGAGACCCAGTACTTC
TRBJ2-1	few	TRBV20-1	NA	CSARVRNEQFF	TGCAGTGCTAGAGTCCGCAATGAGCAGTTCTTC
TRBJ2-3	NA	TRBV5-1	NA	CASSLGMSGTTNTDTQYF	TGCGCCAGCAGCTTGGGCATGAGTGGCACTACCAACACAGATACGCAGTATTTT
TRBJ2-1	NA	TRBV6-1	NA	CASSPGGRGTWNEQFF	TGTGCCAGCAGTCCTGGGGGCCGGGGGACTTGGAATGAGCAGTTCTTC
TRBJ2-7	NA	TRBV12-3/TRBV12-4	TRBD1	CASSLTFAGGYEQYF	TGTGCCAGCAGTTTGACTTTCGCAGGGGGTTACGAGCAGTACTTC
TRBJ2-6	many	TRBV28	NA	CASTSPDSGANVLTF	TGTGCCAGCACTTCACCTGACTCTGGGGCCAACGTCCTGACTTTC
TRBJ2-1	NA	TRBV20-1	TRBD2	CSAESPSGGYNEQFF	TGCAGCGCTGAGAGCCCTAGCGGGGGCTACAATGAGCAGTTCTTC
TRBJ1-1	few	TRBV27	NA	CASSNGQNTEAFF	TGTGCCAGCAGCAACGGACAGAACACTGAAGCTTTCTTT
TRBJ1-2	few	TRBV6-1	TRBD1	CASSGGQGNSNYGYTF	TGTGCCAGCAGTGGAGGACAGGGGAACTCTAACTATGGCTACACCTTC
TRBJ2-3	NA	TRBV20-1	NA	CSAPGQGRTDTQYF	TGCAGTGCCCCTGGTCAGGGTCGCACAGATACGCAGTATTTT
TRBJ2-4	NA	TRBV2	TRBD1	CASSADRGYSKNIQYF	TGTGCCAGCAGTGCTGACAGGGGCTATTCCAAAAACATTCAGTACTTC
TRBJ2-7	NA	TRBV6-2/TRBV6-3	NA	CASSLRQGGYEQYF	TGTGCCAGCAGTTTACGGCAGGGAGGCTACGAGCAGTACTTC
TRBJ2-1	NA	TRBV7-2	TRBD2	CASSLQRGAYNEQFF	TGTGCCAGCAGCTTGCAGCGGGGGGCGTACAATGAGCAGTTCTTC